The rows below give T cell receptor beta chains drawn from one sample of a study of cytomegalovirus exposure and HLA in healthy donors. Data came from immunoSEQ multiplex PCR; TCRdb stores just in-frame clones and leaves some out. This specimen shows around 150,000 clones; the ten leading clones hold about 2.2%. Sequencing was carried out using PBMCs. The receptors stem from a man aged 25 to 45 in good health and CMV-seronegative. The CDR3 runs from the conserved cysteine through the conserved F or W. Each record gives: J gene, V gene, D gene, CDR3 protein, CDR3 DNA. D genes are given only for firm matches.

>TRBJ1-1|TRBV20-1|-
CSAPRTEAFF
TGCAGTGCCCCGAGGACTGAAGCTTTCTTT
>TRBJ2-1|TRBV6-5|TRBD2
CASKYRAGPPFF
TGTGCCAGCAAATACCGAGCGGGACCCCCGTTCTTC
>TRBJ1-2|TRBV19|-
CATLSSANYGYTF
TGTGCCACTCTCTCCAGTGCTAACTATGGCTACACCTTC
>TRBJ2-2|TRBV7-9|TRBD2
CASSYSGRANTGELFF
TGTGCCAGCAGCTATAGCGGGAGGGCGAACACCGGGGAGCTGTTTTTT
>TRBJ2-7|TRBV10-3|-
CAISEGGGTYEQYF
TGTGCCATCAGTGAAGGCGGGGGCACCTACGAGCAGTACTTC
>TRBJ2-5|TRBV19|TRBD1
CASRRTGTVQETQYF
TGTGCCAGTAGACGAACCGGGACAGTCCAAGAGACCCAGTACTTC
>TRBJ2-7|TRBV5-1|TRBD1
CASSLASDRGYEQYF
TGCGCCAGCAGCTTGGCCAGTGACAGGGGTTACGAGCAGTACTTC
>TRBJ2-3|TRBV6-1|TRBD2
CASSGGLAGVIDTQYF
TGTGCCAGCAGTGGCGGACTAGCGGGAGTAATAGATACGCAGTATTTT
>TRBJ1-1|TRBV28|TRBD1
CASSSGQGNTEAFF
TGTGCCAGCAGCTCCGGACAGGGCAACACTGAAGCTTTCTTT
>TRBJ2-3|TRBV5-1|TRBD2
CASSLVSGTSTDTQYF
TGCGCCAGCAGCTTGGTTAGCGGGACTAGCACAGATACGCAGTATTTT
>TRBJ2-1|TRBV27|TRBD1
CASSLSRTGYFHNEQFF
TGTGCCAGCAGTTTATCTAGGACAGGGTATTTCCACAATGAGCAGTTCTTC
>TRBJ1-5|TRBV4-2|-
CASSQDQSRGDQPQHF
TGTGCCAGCAGCCAAGATCAAAGCAGGGGCGATCAGCCCCAGCATTTT
>TRBJ2-1|TRBV11-3|-
CASSLDLLGNEQFF
TGTGCCAGCAGCTTGGACCTACTAGGGAATGAGCAGTTCTTC
>TRBJ1-1|TRBV14|-
CASSQDRSRRFEAFF
TGTGCCAGCAGCCAAGATCGATCGAGGAGATTTGAAGCTTTCTTT
>TRBJ1-1|TRBV2|-
CASSVQGDTEAFF
TGTGCCAGCAGTGTTCAAGGGGACACTGAAGCTTTCTTT
>TRBJ1-2|TRBV11-3|-
CASSGTNYGYTF
TGTGCCAGCAGTGGGACAAACTATGGCTACACCTTC
>TRBJ1-5|TRBV4-2|-
CASSQDIGSNQPQHF
TGTGCCAGCAGCCAAGATATCGGGAGCAATCAGCCCCAGCATTTT
>TRBJ2-5|TRBV28|TRBD2
CASNLVSRPGGQETQYF
TGTGCCAGCAATCTCGTATCTAGACCGGGAGGGCAAGAGACCCAGTACTTC
>TRBJ2-1|TRBV7-8|-
CASSPDGQAHNEQFF
TGTGCCAGCAGCCCAGACGGCCAAGCGCACAATGAGCAGTTCTTC
>TRBJ1-1|TRBV5-1|-
CASSLSGQLNTEAFF
TGCGCCAGCAGCTTGTCCGGACAGTTGAACACTGAAGCTTTCTTT
>TRBJ2-7|TRBV7-9|-
CASSHPQADEQYF
TGTGCCAGCAGCCACCCTCAAGCGGACGAGCAGTACTTC
>TRBJ1-5|TRBV6-5|-
CASSEVRVQPQHF
TGTGCCAGCAGTGAGGTCAGGGTACAGCCCCAGCATTTT
>TRBJ2-1|TRBV5-1|TRBD2
CASSLLADLSEQFF
TGCGCCAGCAGCTTGCTAGCGGATCTTAGTGAGCAGTTCTTC
>TRBJ2-7|TRBV11-2|TRBD1
CASSVPRQGGHEQYF
TGTGCCAGCAGCGTTCCGCGACAGGGGGGACACGAGCAGTACTTC
>TRBJ2-1|TRBV19|TRBD1
CASSTSGGNEQFF
TGTGCCAGTAGTACTTCAGGGGGCAATGAGCAGTTCTTC
>TRBJ2-1|TRBV5-4|TRBD2
CASSWGSGRESNEQFF
TGTGCCAGCAGCTGGGGTAGCGGGAGGGAGAGCAATGAGCAGTTCTTC
>TRBJ2-3|TRBV29-1|TRBD1
CSVGGTAYTDTQYF
TGCAGCGTTGGGGGGACAGCTTACACAGATACGCAGTATTTT
>TRBJ1-1|TRBV6-5|TRBD1
CASSYGQGVRTEAFF
TGTGCCAGCAGTTACGGACAGGGGGTCAGGACTGAAGCTTTCTTT
>TRBJ2-7|TRBV7-9|-
CASSSPQSSRSSYEQYF
TGTGCCAGCAGCTCACCCCAGAGTTCTAGGAGCTCCTACGAGCAGTACTTC
>TRBJ2-3|TRBV7-9|-
CASSSGGLTQYF
TGTGCCAGCAGCTCCGGGGGTCTTACGCAGTATTTT
>TRBJ2-7|TRBV27|TRBD1
CASSITGGARAEQYF
TGTGCCAGCAGTATCACAGGGGGCGCGAGAGCCGAGCAGTACTTC
>TRBJ2-7|TRBV6-1|-
CASSERASGEQYF
TGTGCCAGCAGTGAACGCGCGAGCGGCGAGCAGTACTTC
>TRBJ1-2|TRBV5-5|-
CASSDHIGRGYTF
TGTGCCAGCAGCGATCACATAGGCAGGGGCTACACCTTC
>TRBJ2-2|TRBV7-9|TRBD2
CASSRLAVNTGELFF
TGTGCCAGCAGCCGACTAGCGGTGAACACCGGGGAGCTGTTTTTT
>TRBJ2-1|TRBV4-3|-
CASRSGTSYNEQFF
TGCGCCAGCAGGAGCGGTACATCCTACAATGAGCAGTTCTTC
>TRBJ1-5|TRBV7-9|-
CASSSAGQSTQPQHF
TGTGCCAGCAGCTCAGCAGGACAGAGTACTCAGCCCCAGCATTTT
>TRBJ2-1|TRBV7-9|-
CASSFAGSYNEQFF
TGTGCCAGCAGCTTCGCGGGATCCTACAATGAGCAGTTCTTC
>TRBJ2-1|TRBV5-1|-
CASSIDGDGFNEQFF
TGCGCCAGCAGCATTGACGGAGACGGATTCAATGAGCAGTTCTTC
>TRBJ1-4|TRBV12-5|-
CASGTTAGEKLFF
TGTGCTAGTGGTACGACGGCCGGGGAAAAACTGTTTTTT
>TRBJ2-3|TRBV27|TRBD2
CASSLGTGGLRTDTQYF
TGTGCCAGCAGTTTAGGTACGGGAGGCCTACGCACAGATACGCAGTATTTT
>TRBJ2-3|TRBV6-1|TRBD1
CASSEYPGGGTDTQYF
TGTGCCAGCAGTGAATACCCAGGGGGAGGCACAGATACGCAGTATTTT
>TRBJ1-3|TRBV28|TRBD1
CASRKTGKGGNTIYF
TGTGCCAGCAGGAAGACAGGGAAAGGTGGAAACACCATATATTTT
>TRBJ1-5|TRBV29-1|-
CSVEDTNQPQHF
TGCAGCGTTGAAGACACAAATCAGCCCCAGCATTTT
>TRBJ2-1|TRBV29-1|-
CSVASSYNEQFF
TGCAGCGTCGCTAGTAGCTACAATGAGCAGTTCTTC
>TRBJ2-1|TRBV9|-
CASSVGGPSSYNEQFF
TGTGCCAGCAGCGTAGGAGGGCCGAGCTCCTACAATGAGCAGTTCTTC
>TRBJ1-1|TRBV2|TRBD1
CASSDRGHKAFF
TGTGCCAGCAGCGACAGGGGTCATAAAGCTTTCTTT
>TRBJ2-7|TRBV28|TRBD2
CASSRTSGRYEQYF
TGTGCCAGCAGTCGGACTAGCGGGAGATACGAGCAGTACTTC
>TRBJ1-5|TRBV6-6|-
CASRRRDFYSNQPQHF
TGTGCCAGCAGGCGAAGGGACTTTTATAGCAATCAGCCCCAGCATTTT
>TRBJ2-3|TRBV11-3|TRBD1
CASRQGTGTDTQYF
TGTGCCAGCAGACAGGGGACGGGCACAGATACGCAGTATTTT